The entry below describes one T cell receptor (beta chain). No cognate antigen has been identified for it. Within one base of it there is no much larger clone, and no base qualities were kept. The sample's time point label, decoded: baseline before first vaccination. Vaccinee samples were obtained from the UK trials COV001 and COV002, which included a single-blind randomized controlled phase 2/3 trial of AZD1222 (ChAdOx1 nCoV-19) in healthy adults. For TCRbeta chain sequencing, PBMC samples from trial participants were taken at day 0 and at day 28 after the second dose. The data stem from a study of T cell responses to AZD1222 COVID-19 vaccine (dated by TCRdb to about 2021). Context from the whole study: AZD1222 recipients given second doses at about 4 weeks or at about 12 weeks were pooled, since spike-specific TCR depth and breadth were not found to differ between the two schedules. TCR sequencing covered 233 trial participants: about 210 given two doses of AZD1222 and 26 given two doses of MenACWY control vaccine. Enrollment into the trials was organized by age into subgroups of 18-55, 56-69 and 70-plus years, and those subgroups contained roughly 150, 30 and 60 TCR-sequenced participants, respectively. Points the paper makes about the study in general: The 56-69-year group was small, and its depth increase did not reach significance, likely because of low power. Participants were mostly white British and included more females than males, and it was suggested by the authors that clonal diversity may have been underestimated. Reportedly, almost half of the unique spike-specific TCRs recognized epitopes lying outside the regions that are mutated in the B.1.351 and B.1.1.7 variants. Only five or six AZD1222 recipients were SARS-CoV-2 seropositive at baseline, limiting conclusions about previously exposed vaccinees. A significant rise in spike-specific TCR breadth and depth was observed after two AZD1222 doses relative to day 0 and relative to MenACWY recipients. CD4 TCRs associated with the vaccine covered the entire spike protein, and the dominant responses were in regions 160-218 and 743-854. Because no day 14 peak-response samples were available, the repertoires could be characterized only after the peak T cell response.

The CDR3 regions of human TCRbeta chains were analyzed by immunosequencing. The paper's processing steps were these. TCRs in the repertoires were compared against a reference library of SARS-CoV-2-specific TCRs that had been generated with the MIRA antigen-specificity platform. Breadth was defined as the fraction of unique TCRs that were SARS-CoV-2-associated. Depth was defined as the fraction of total T cells that were SARS-CoV-2-associated. Each spike-specific TCR was assigned to its reactive spike region and to a CD4 or CD8 class using the MIRA data. Log10-transformed breadth and depth values were compared by one-way ANOVA with Sidak's multiple comparisons tests. Here the immuneACCESS table is served through TCRdb, limited to in-frame sequences with V and J called. Missing clones are a known gap in these copies; in checked studies unresolved V genes cover under half, and the rest lacks a known reason. V, J and clone size were drawn from that table, and D and trimming were deduced from the DNA. The sample table shows 90,000 or so clones, and 65% to 90% are seen once. The ten largest clones represent over 7.5% of the sample.

Trimming costs V 1 base and J 3 bases, and their ends lie 13 bases apart. The CDR3 measures 16 amino acids from cysteine to phenylalanine. Only the CDR3 portion is preserved as DNA: 48 bases, with reading frame beginning at the first base. Based on the germline V gene, the CDR1 and CDR2 sequences are LGHNA and YNFKEQ. The chain uses TRBV4-2 and TRBJ1-5; TRBD1 is possibly the D segment (6 matching bases). The clonotype was recovered from an adult in good health. The sequenced sample was peripheral blood, obtained on day 0 of AZD1222 vaccination. The CDR3 amino acid sequence is: CASSQVQAGANQPQHF. At the DNA level, the sequence is TGTGCCAGCAGCCAAGTTCAGGCAGGGGCCAATCAGCCCCAGCATTTT.